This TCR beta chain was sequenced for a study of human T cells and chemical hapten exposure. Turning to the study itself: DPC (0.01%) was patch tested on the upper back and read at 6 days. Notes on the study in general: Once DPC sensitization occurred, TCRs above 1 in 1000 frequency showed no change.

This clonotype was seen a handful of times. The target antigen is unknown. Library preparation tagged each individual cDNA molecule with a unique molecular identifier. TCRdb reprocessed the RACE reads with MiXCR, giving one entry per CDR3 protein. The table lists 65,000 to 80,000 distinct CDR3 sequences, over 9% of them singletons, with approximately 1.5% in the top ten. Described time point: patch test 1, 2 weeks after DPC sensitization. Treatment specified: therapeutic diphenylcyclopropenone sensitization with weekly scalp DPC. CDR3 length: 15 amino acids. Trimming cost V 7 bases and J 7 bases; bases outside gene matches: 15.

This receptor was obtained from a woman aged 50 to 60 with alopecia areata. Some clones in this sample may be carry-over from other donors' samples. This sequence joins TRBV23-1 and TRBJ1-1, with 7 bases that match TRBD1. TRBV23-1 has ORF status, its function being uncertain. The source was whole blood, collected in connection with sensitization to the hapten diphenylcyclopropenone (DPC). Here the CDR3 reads CASIPQSPTGYEAFF. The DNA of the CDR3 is TGCGCCAGCATTCCACAATCCCCGACAGGGTATGAAGCTTTCTTT.